These T cell receptor beta chains were read from a single sample in a study of T cell repertoires in cytomegalovirus infection. TCRdb independently ran MiXCR on the reads; one entry per CDR3 protein. The table shows approximately 76,000 distinct CDR3 sequences, with around 3.4% occurring only once. Sequenced input: PBMCs. Source of these receptors: a human donor in good health (CMV status not recorded). Some clones in this sample may be carry-over from other donors' samples. Each CDR3 is given with its conserved first and last residue. A D gene is named only where the DNA matches it firmly. The size entry gives how often the clone was seen (once, few, many) or a class if it is expanded.

>many|TRBJ1-1|TRBV6-6|.
CASSWGDIAEAFF
TGTGCCAGCAGTTGGGGGGACATAGCAGAAGCTTTCTTT
>many|TRBJ1-1|TRBV9|.
CASSGGIGNTEAFF
TGTGCCAGCAGCGGTGGGATAGGGAACACTGAAGCTTTCTTT
>many|TRBJ1-4|TRBV18|.
CASSNNEKLFF
TGTGCCAGCTCAAACAATGAAAAACTGTTTTTT
>many|TRBJ1-1|TRBV7-8|.
CASSLDLNTEAFF
TGTGCCAGCAGCTTAGACTTGAACACTGAAGCTTTCTTT
>many|TRBJ1-5|TRBV5-6|.
CASSLNTHQPQHF
TGTGCCAGCAGCTTGAACACGCACCAGCCCCAGCATTTT
>many|TRBJ1-2|TRBV5-1|.
CASSLGEGSGYTF
TGCGCCAGCAGCTTGGGAGAGGGTTCTGGCTACACCTTC
>many|TRBJ1-2|TRBV6-5|.
CASSDQGSNYGYTF
TGTGCCAGCAGTGATCAAGGGTCTAACTATGGCTACACCTTC
>many|TRBJ2-3|TRBV20-1|.
CSARSLQGDTQYF
TGCAGTGCTAGATCGCTGCAGGGAGATACGCAGTATTTT
>many|TRBJ1-2|TRBV7-8|.
CASSGANRGYTF
TGTGCCAGCAGCGGGGCCAACCGTGGCTACACCTTC
>many|TRBJ1-4|TRBV7-8|.
CASSPREKLFF
TGTGCCAGCAGCCCGAGGGAAAAACTGTTTTTT
>many|TRBJ1-2|TRBV27|.
CASRPRTAPVCTF
TGTGCCAGCAGACCCAGGACAGCCCCGGTATGCACCTTC
>many|TRBJ2-1|TRBV6-1|.
CASSGQWVVIEQFF
TGTGCCAGCTCTGGACAGTGGGTAGTTATTGAGCAGTTCTTC
>many|TRBJ2-5|TRBV7-2|.
CASSLRWASTETQYF
TGTGCCAGCAGCTTACGGTGGGCTAGTACCGAGACCCAGTACTTC
>few|TRBJ2-2|TRBV5-5|.
CASSLRSWPGELFF
TGTGCCAGCAGCTTGCGTTCCTGGCCCGGGGAGCTGTTTTTT
>few|TRBJ2-5|TRBV7-6|.
CASSSSPTQETQYF
TGTGCCAGCAGCTCTAGTCCAACTCAAGAGACCCAGTACTTC
>many|TRBJ1-5|TRBV19|TRBD1
CASSTGASNQPQHF
TGTGCCAGTTCGACAGGGGCCAGCAATCAGCCCCAGCATTTT
>many|TRBJ1-6|TRBV20-1|.
CSGRRVTHNSPLHF
TGCAGTGGCAGACGGGTAACTCATAATTCACCCCTCCACTTT
>many|TRBJ2-1|TRBV12-3/TRBV12-4|.
CASSPSPSVRFGNEQFF
TGTGCCAGCAGTCCGTCCCCTAGCGTAAGATTTGGCAATGAGCAGTTCTTC
>many|TRBJ2-3|TRBV30|.
CAWSGGPDTQYF
TGTGCCTGGAGTGGAGGCCCTGATACGCAGTATTTT
>many|TRBJ2-5|TRBV28|TRBD2
CASSYPGLADKETQYF
TGTGCCAGCAGTTACCCGGGACTAGCGGATAAAGAGACCCAGTACTTC
>many|TRBJ1-2|TRBV3-1|.
CASSQSDRTNYGYTF
TGTGCCAGCAGCCAATCGGACAGAACCAACTATGGCTACACCTTC
>many|TRBJ1-1|TRBV7-3|TRBD1
CASSLQGAPTEAFF
TGTGCCAGCAGCTTACAGGGGGCCCCCACTGAAGCTTTCTTT
>many|TRBJ1-2|TRBV5-4|.
CASSFPAAYGYTF
TGTGCCAGCAGCTTCCCGGCAGCTTATGGCTACACCTTC
>many|TRBJ2-5|TRBV4-3|.
CASSQGHNQETQYF
TGCGCCAGCAGCCAAGGACATAACCAAGAGACCCAGTACTTC
>many|TRBJ1-2|TRBV7-2|.
CASSVSTANYGYTF
TGTGCCAGCAGCGTATCGACGGCTAACTATGGCTACACCTTC
>many|TRBJ2-5|TRBV6-1|.
CATKIGETQYF
TGTGCCACCAAAATTGGGGAGACCCAGTACTTC
>many|TRBJ1-3|TRBV6-1|.
CASSEMAPPPSSGNTIYF
TGTGCCAGCAGTGAAATGGCGCCTCCCCCGAGCTCTGGAAACACCATATATTTT